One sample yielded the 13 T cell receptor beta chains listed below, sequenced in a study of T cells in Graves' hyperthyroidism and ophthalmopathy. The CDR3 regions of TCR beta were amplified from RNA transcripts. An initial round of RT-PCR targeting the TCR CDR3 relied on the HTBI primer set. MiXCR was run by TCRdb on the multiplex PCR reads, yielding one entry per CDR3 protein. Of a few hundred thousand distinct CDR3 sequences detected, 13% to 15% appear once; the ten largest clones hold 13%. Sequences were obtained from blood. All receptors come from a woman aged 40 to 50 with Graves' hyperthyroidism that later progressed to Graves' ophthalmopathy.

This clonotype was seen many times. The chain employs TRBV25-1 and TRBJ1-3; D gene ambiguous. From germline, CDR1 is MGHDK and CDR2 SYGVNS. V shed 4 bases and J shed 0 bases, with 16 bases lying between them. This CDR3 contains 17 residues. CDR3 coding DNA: TGTGCCAGCAGTGCAGGTTCTCACCTACACTCTGGAAACACCATATATTTT. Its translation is CASSAGSHLHSGNTIYF.

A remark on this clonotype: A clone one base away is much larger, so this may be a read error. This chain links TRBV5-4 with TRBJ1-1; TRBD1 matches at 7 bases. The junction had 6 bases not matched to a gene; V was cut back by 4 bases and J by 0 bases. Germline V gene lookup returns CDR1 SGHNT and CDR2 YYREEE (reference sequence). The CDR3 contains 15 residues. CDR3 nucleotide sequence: TGTGCCAGCAGCCTCCGACAGGGATTGAACACTGAAGCTTTCTTT. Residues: CASSLRQGLNTEAFF. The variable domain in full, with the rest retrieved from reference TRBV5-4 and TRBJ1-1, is ETGVTQSPTHLIKTRGQQVTLRCSSQSGHNTVSWYQQALGQGPQFIFQYYREEENGRGNFPPRFSGLQFPNYSSELNVNALELDDSALYLCASSLRQGLNTEAFFGQGTRLTVV.

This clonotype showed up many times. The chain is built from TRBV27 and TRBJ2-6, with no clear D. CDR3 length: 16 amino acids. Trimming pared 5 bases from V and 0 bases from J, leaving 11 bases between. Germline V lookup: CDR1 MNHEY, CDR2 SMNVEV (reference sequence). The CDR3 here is CASSLLSYSGANVLTF. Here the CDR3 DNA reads TGTGCCAGCAGTCTACTTTCCTACTCTGGGGCCAACGTCCTGACTTTC.

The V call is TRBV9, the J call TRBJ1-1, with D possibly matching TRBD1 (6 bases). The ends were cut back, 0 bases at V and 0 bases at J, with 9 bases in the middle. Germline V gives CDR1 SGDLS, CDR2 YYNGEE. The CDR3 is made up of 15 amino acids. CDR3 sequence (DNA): TGTGCCAGCAGCGTAGTTGGGACACTGAACACTGAAGCTTTCTTT. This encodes CASSVVGTLNTEAFF.

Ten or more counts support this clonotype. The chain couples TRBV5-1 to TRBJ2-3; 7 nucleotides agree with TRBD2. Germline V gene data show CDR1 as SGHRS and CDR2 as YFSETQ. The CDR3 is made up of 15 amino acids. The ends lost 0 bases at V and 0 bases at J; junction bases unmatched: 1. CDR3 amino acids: CASSLVSGSTDTQYF. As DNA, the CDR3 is TGCGCCAGCAGCTTGGTTAGCGGGAGCACAGATACGCAGTATTTT.

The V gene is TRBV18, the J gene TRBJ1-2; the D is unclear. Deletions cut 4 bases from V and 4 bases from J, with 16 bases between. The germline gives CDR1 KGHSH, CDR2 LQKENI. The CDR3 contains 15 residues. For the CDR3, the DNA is TGTGCCAGCTCACTCCAATCGGACCCCATCTATGGCTACACCTTC. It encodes CASSLQSDPIYGYTF.

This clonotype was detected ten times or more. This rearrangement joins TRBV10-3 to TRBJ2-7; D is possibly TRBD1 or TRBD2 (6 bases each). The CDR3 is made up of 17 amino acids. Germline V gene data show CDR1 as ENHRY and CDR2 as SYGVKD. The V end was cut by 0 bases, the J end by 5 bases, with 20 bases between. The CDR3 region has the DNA TGTGCCATCAGTGAGTCGGGGGGCCGACCCGCCGGCGACGAGCAGTACTTC. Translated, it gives CAISESGGRPAGDEQYF.

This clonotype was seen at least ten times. CDR3 loop: CASSPNSGNSYEQYF. For the CDR3, the DNA is TGTGCCAGCAGCCCAAATAGCGGGAACTCCTACGAGCAGTACTTC. V usage is TRBV9 and J usage is TRBJ2-7; 8 bases match TRBD2. The CDR3 extends over 15 amino acids. Germline CDR1 is SGDLS and CDR2 is YYNGEE. After removal of 4 bases from V and 0 bases from J, the junction contained 6 bases not matched to a gene.

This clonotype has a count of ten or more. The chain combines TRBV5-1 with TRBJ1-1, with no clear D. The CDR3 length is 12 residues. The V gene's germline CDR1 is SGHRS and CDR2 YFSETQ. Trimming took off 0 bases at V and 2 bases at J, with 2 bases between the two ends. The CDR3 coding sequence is TGCGCCAGCAGCTTGGATAACACTGAAGCTTTCTTT. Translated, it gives CASSLDNTEAFF.

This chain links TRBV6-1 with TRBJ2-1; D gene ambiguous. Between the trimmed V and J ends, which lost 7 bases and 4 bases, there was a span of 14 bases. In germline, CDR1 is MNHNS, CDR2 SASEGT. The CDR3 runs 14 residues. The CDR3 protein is CASTGHQLYNEQFF. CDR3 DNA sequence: TGTGCCAGCACCGGGCACCAACTTTACAATGAGCAGTTCTTC.

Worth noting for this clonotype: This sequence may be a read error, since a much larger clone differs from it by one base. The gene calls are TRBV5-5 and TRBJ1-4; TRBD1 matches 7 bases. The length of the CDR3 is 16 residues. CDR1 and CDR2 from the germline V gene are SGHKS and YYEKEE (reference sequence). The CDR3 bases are TGTGCCAGCAGTCCGAATACAGGGGCCTCTAATGAAGAACTGTTTTTT. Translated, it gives CASSPNTGASNEELFF.

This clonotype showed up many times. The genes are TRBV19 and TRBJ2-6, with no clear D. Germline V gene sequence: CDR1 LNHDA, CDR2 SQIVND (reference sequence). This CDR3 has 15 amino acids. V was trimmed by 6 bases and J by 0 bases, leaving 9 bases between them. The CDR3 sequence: CASSPVLSGANVLTF. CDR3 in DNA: TGTGCCAGTAGCCCTGTACTCTCTGGGGCCAACGTCCTGACTTTC.

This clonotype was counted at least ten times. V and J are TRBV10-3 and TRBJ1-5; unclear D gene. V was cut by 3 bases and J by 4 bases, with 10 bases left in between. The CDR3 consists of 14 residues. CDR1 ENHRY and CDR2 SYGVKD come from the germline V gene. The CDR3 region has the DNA TGTGCCATCAGTGATTCGGGGTTTAATCAGCCCCAGCATTTT. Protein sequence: CAISDSGFNQPQHF.